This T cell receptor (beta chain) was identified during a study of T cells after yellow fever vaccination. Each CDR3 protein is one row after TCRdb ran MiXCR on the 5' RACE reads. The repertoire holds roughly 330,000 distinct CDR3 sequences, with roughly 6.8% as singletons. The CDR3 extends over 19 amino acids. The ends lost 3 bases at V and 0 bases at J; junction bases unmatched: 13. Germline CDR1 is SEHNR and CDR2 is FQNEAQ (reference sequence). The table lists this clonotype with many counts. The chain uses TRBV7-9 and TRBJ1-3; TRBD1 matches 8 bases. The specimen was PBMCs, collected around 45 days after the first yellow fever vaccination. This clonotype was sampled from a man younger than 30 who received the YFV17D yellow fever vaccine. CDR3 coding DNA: TGTGCCAGCAGCTTCCTTACTCCGGGACAGGTTCACTCTGGAAACACCATATATTTT. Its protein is CASSFLTPGQVHSGNTIYF.